Included here is one T cell receptor (beta chain) sequence, with context. The target antigen is unknown. The data were taken from a study of cytomegalovirus exposure and HLA in healthy donors. About the study: Approximately 180 million T cells yielded approximately 100 million unique TCR beta sequences, as an earlier analysis found.

The CDR3 spans 15 residues. Germline CDR1 is SGHDN and CDR2 is FVKESK. V dropped 0 bases and J dropped 4; count of bases not matched to a gene: 5. Findings of the study overall: Within an earlier analysis, most TCR beta V segments proved productive either about 87% or about 30% of the time.

Primers for the PCR totalled 60 Vbeta and 13 Jbeta. Generated by immunoSEQ multiplex PCR, the TCRdb table keeps only in-frame clones and is missing some. The sample has 95,000 to 100,000 clones; roughly 79% are singletons. The specimen was PBMCs. V gene TRBV14 combines with J gene TRBJ2-7; 8 positions match TRBD1. This TCR was recovered from a man aged 40-49 years in good health and CMV-seronegative. The CDR3 DNA is TGTGCCAGCAGCCAAGACCCGGACAGGGTTTACGAGCAGTACTTC. Translated, it gives CASSQDPDRVYEQYF.